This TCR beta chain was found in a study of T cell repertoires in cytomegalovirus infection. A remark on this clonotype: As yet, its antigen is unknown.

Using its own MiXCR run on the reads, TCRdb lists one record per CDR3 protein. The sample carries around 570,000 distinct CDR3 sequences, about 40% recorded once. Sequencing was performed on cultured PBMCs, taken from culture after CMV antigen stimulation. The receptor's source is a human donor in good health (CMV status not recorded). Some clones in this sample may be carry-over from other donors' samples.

Here the CDR3 reads CASSRWAPRSWNEQFF. DNA of the CDR3: TGTGCCAGCAGCCGATGGGCCCCGAGGTCTTGGAATGAGCAGTTCTTC. The chain links TRBV6-2 or TRBV6-3 to TRBJ2-1; D is uncertain. CDR1 and CDR2 (germline): MNHEY, SVGEGT. CDR3 length equals 16 residues. The V end was cut by 6 bases, the J end by 7 bases, with 22 bases between.